This is a list of T cell receptor beta chains from one sample in a study of cytomegalovirus exposure and HLA in healthy donors. Repertoires were generated with immunoSEQ multiplex PCR, while TCRdb's copy carries only in-frame clones and drops some. The sample shows some 180,000 clones, roughly 86% of them seen only once. The material sequenced was PBMCs. The source is a man aged 40-55 years in good health and CMV-seropositive. The CDR3 runs from the conserved cysteine through the conserved F or W. D genes are given only for firm matches. Rows may omit the clone size; those that give it use once, few, many or a size class.

V	size	D	J	CDR3
TRBV7-6	.	TRBD1	TRBJ1-1	CASSSGDRDLMGEAFF
TRBV4-1	.	.	TRBJ2-3	CASSQDRRGSASTDTQYF
TRBV29-1	.	TRBD1	TRBJ1-2	CSVEGQGIYGYTF
TRBV7-9	.	TRBD1	TRBJ2-7	CASSSGRGGLSYEQYF
TRBV7-3	once	.	TRBJ2-2	CASSSSNTGELFF
TRBV7-8	.	.	TRBJ2-2	CASSLVAGKSTGELFF
TRBV2	.	TRBD2	TRBJ2-2	CASSPLAGGNTGELFF
TRBV5-6	.	TRBD1	TRBJ1-2	CASSPGQGYGYTF
TRBV5-1	.	.	TRBJ2-5	CASSLGGQGTQYF
TRBV4-3	.	.	.	CASSQEWVGSYEQYF
TRBV10-3	once	TRBD1	TRBJ2-3	CAISGQGGTDTQYF
TRBV6-1	.	TRBD2	TRBJ2-3	CASKTGGTSTDTQYF
TRBV27	.	.	TRBJ1-4	CASKPGGMGEKLFF
TRBV6-5	.	TRBD2	TRBJ2-2	CASRGASGGTGELFF
TRBV6-5	.	TRBD2	TRBJ2-7	CASSYSPRTRNEQYF
TRBV25-1	once	.	TRBJ1-4	CASSESRQGFEKLFF
TRBV5-6	.	TRBD1	TRBJ2-5	CASSKGQGATQYF
TRBV10-3	.	.	TRBJ1-1	CAISEGDSGREAEAFF
TRBV7-9	few	.	TRBJ1-1	CASSLGSGLGNAFF
TRBV5-1	.	.	TRBJ1-1	CASSLEAGAGTEAFF
TRBV2	.	TRBD2	TRBJ2-5	CASSEGGLAGGPNQETQYF
TRBV15	.	.	TRBJ2-3	CATSLRSPSTDTQYF
TRBV19	.	TRBD1	TRBJ2-7	CASSTTTGGRGEQYF
TRBV6-1	once	TRBD1	TRBJ1-1	CASSSAGTVEAFF
TRBV7-8	.	TRBD1	TRBJ2-7	CASSSDRGHYEQYF
TRBV21-1	.	.	TRBJ1-2	CASSKDRGPRGYTF
TRBV7-9	.	.	TRBJ1-5	CASSPLSGNQPQHF
TRBV9	.	TRBD2	TRBJ2-2	CASSVSGRVGELFF
TRBV6-4	once	TRBD2	TRBJ2-2	CASSASPGGGGTGELFF
TRBV6-1	.	.	TRBJ1-6	CATRDSYNSPLHF
TRBV9	.	.	TRBJ1-1	CASSVGGTLRGAFF
TRBV28	.	.	TRBJ2-7	CASSFRRQGLRYEQYF
TRBV28	.	TRBD2	TRBJ2-3	CASSQAGVTDTQYF
TRBV11-3	.	TRBD1	TRBJ2-2	CASSSGTGGTGELFF
TRBV4-2	.	.	TRBJ1-1	CASSQQGSEAFF
TRBV6-6	.	.	TRBJ2-7	CASSYRTPEYEQYF
TRBV6-6	.	.	TRBJ2-5	CASTRGETQYF
TRBV19	once	TRBD2	TRBJ2-5	CASSQLAGEETQYF
TRBV6-5	.	TRBD2	TRBJ2-7	CASSRRGGQDEQYF
TRBV7-2	once	.	TRBJ1-6	CASSGQSNSPLHF
TRBV5-1	.	TRBD2	TRBJ2-2	CASSKAGGPPKNANTGELFF
TRBV4-2	few	TRBD2	TRBJ2-2	CASSQDHLAGVKNGELFF
TRBV2	.	.	TRBJ2-7	CASRLGHSYEQYF
TRBV2	.	.	TRBJ2-7	CASSPGGRERSRGQYF
TRBV29-1	once	.	TRBJ2-1	CSIGQRYNEQFF
TRBV27	.	TRBD2	TRBJ2-1	CASSLRASGGLYNEQFF
TRBV2	.	.	TRBJ1-6	CASSPLGGYNSPLHF
TRBV18	.	.	TRBJ2-1	CASSPGTNSYNEQFF
TRBV2	.	TRBD2	TRBJ2-2	CASSESSGGYTGELFF
TRBV10-3	.	TRBD1	TRBJ2-7	CAISESMDRYYEQYF
TRBV5-1	.	.	TRBJ2-5	CASSSIESEGAQYF
TRBV19	.	.	TRBJ1-5	CASTLGGLSNQPQHF
TRBV28	.	.	TRBJ1-6	CASTRSQGQNSPLHF
TRBV2	.	.	TRBJ1-4	CASSATTSSANEKLFF